The text below deals with one TCR beta chain. Its antigen is undetermined. These data belong to a study of T cell responses to AZD1222 COVID-19 vaccine. Study-wide points: Among AZD1222 vaccinees, only six or seven were seropositive at baseline.

The method was immunoSEQ multiplex PCR; TCRdb's version includes in-frame clones alone and lacks a portion of them. Of more than 150,000 clones listed, 90% to 95% are singletons. The material was peripheral blood, obtained 28 days after the second AZD1222 dose. This TCR derives from an adult who received the AZD1222 COVID-19 vaccine.

The CDR3 sequence is CASTEYSNQPQHF. In nucleotides, the CDR3 is TGTGCCAGCACCGAATATAGCAATCAGCCCCAGCATTTT. The rearrangement uses TRBV6-6 and TRBJ1-5; D gene unclear. Trimming took off 7 bases at V and 0 bases at J, with 7 bases between the two ends. Per the germline V gene, CDR1 is MNHNY and CDR2 is SVGAGI (reference sequence). The CDR3 sequence is 13 residues long.